This T cell receptor beta chain was observed in a study of control samples from healthy donors and cancer patients. Measured with immunoSEQ multiplex PCR; TCRdb has only the in-frame clones, and not every one. This table holds around 110,000 clones, 75% to 90% found once. The sample was PBMCs. This TCR derives from a woman between 50 and 59 years old with colorectal cancer.

The CDR3 DNA sequence: TGCGCCAGCAGCTGGACTTTTCAAATCTCCTACAATGAGCAGTTCTTC. Amino acid sequence: CASSWTFQISYNEQFF. The V gene is TRBV5-1, the J gene TRBJ2-1; possibly TRBD2 for D (5 bases). The V end lost 3 bases, the J end lost 0 bases, and 13 bases lay between the germline ends. CDR3 length: 16 residues. Germline V CDR1 and CDR2: SGHRS, YFSETQ.